This is a list of T cell receptor beta chains from one sample in a study of blood T cell repertoires in COVID-19. Profiled with immunoSEQ multiplex PCR; TCRdb holds only in-frame clones, not every one. The table lists 400,000 or so clones, around 90% of them singletons. The sequenced sample was peripheral blood. These receptors were collected from a human donor in a cohort sampled during active COVID-19. CDR3s include the opening cysteine and the closing phenylalanine or tryptophan. The D gene is left open where the match is weak. Not all rows give a size; the values are once, few, many and, for expanded clones, a class.

v_gene,abundance,d_gene,j_gene,CDR3aa,CDR3nt
TRBV27,once,TRBD1,TRBJ1-6,CASSLRDRGGSPLHF,TGTGCCAGCAGCCTGAGGGACAGGGGTGGTTCACCCCTCCACTTT
TRBV9,-,-,TRBJ1-4,CASSLLSGVNNEKLFF,TGTGCCAGCAGCCTACTGTCGGGGGTTAATAATGAAAAACTGTTTTTT
TRBV7-7,-,-,TRBJ2-3,CASSRNRARTDTQYF,TGTGCTAGCAGCCGCAACAGGGCTCGCACAGATACGCAGTATTTT
TRBV6-2/TRBV6-3,-,-,TRBJ1-5,CASSQPNRPQHF,TGTGCCAGCAGCCAGCCAAATCGGCCCCAGCATTTT
TRBV14,-,-,TRBJ2-7,CASSQDGRAQQYF,TGTGCCAGCAGCCAAGATGGGCGGGCCCAGCAGTACTTC
TRBV7-2,-,-,TRBJ2-2,CASSSGAPTGELFF,TGTGCCAGCAGCTCAGGGGCACCCACCGGGGAGCTGTTTTTT
TRBV30,-,TRBD1,TRBJ2-7,CAWSPDRGLTYEQYF,TGTGCCTGGAGCCCTGACAGGGGGTTAACCTACGAGCAGTACTTC
TRBV5-6,-,TRBD1,TRBJ1-3,CASSLTGGGNTIYF,TGTGCCAGCAGCTTGACAGGGGGAGGAAACACCATATATTTT
TRBV7-8,-,-,TRBJ2-2,CASSRRSGGELFF,TGTGCCAGCAGCCGGAGATCGGGCGGGGAGCTGTTTTTT
TRBV2,-,-,TRBJ2-5,CASSEARRRETQYF,TGTGCCAGCAGTGAAGCTAGGCGGCGAGAGACCCAGTACTTC
TRBV9,once,TRBD1,TRBJ1-2,CASTKGTGGNEGYTF,TGTGCCAGCACCAAAGGGACAGGGGGAAATGAAGGCTACACCTTC
TRBV27,few,TRBD2,TRBJ2-1,CASSFSAGGYNEQFF,TGTGCCAGCAGTTTTTCGGCGGGAGGGTACAATGAGCAGTTCTTC
TRBV7-3,few,TRBD1,TRBJ1-1,CASSQDRGTEAFF,TGTGCCAGCAGCCAAGACAGGGGCACTGAAGCTTTCTTT
TRBV25-1,-,-,TRBJ2-1,CASSELSEGDEQFF,TGTGCCAGCAGTGAATTATCCGAGGGGGATGAGCAGTTCTTC
TRBV6-1,once,-,TRBJ1-3,CASSGTTGILGPGGDTIYF,TGTGCCAGCAGTGGGACTACAGGAATACTTGGGCCCGGTGGGGACACCATATATTTT
TRBV6-2/TRBV6-3,-,-,TRBJ2-1,CASSYAGHDYNEQFF,TGTGCCAGCAGTTATGCAGGGCACGACTACAATGAGCAGTTCTTC
TRBV27,once,-,TRBJ2-1,CASSMGIGGSYNEQFF,TGTGCCAGCTCGATGGGGATCGGAGGGTCCTACAATGAGCAGTTCTTC
TRBV9,-,TRBD2,TRBJ2-5,CASSTRTSGTTLGETQYF,TGTGCCAGCAGCACCCGGACTAGCGGGACTACACTTGGAGAGACCCAGTACTTC
TRBV19,-,-,TRBJ2-7,CASSMRAEAYEQYF,TGTGCCAGTAGTATGAGGGCGGAGGCATACGAGCAGTACTTC
TRBV2,once,TRBD2,TRBJ2-7,CASSSSQAFGGYEQYF,TGTGCCAGCAGTTCATCCCAGGCGTTCGGGGGGTACGAGCAGTACTTC
TRBV2,-,-,TRBJ2-1,CASREGGLEANEQFF,TGTGCCAGCAGGGAGGGCGGGCTGGAGGCCAATGAGCAGTTCTTC
TRBV19,-,TRBD1,TRBJ1-2,CASSYGTGLNYGYTF,TGTGCCAGTAGTTACGGGACAGGGCTTAACTATGGCTACACCTTC
TRBV27,-,-,TRBJ2-5,CASSSGRWETQYF,TGTGCCAGCAGTTCAGGGAGGTGGGAGACCCAGTACTTC
TRBV2,few,TRBD1,TRBJ1-2,CASSPGTALNYGYTF,TGTGCCAGCAGTCCTGGGACAGCCCTCAACTATGGCTACACCTTC
TRBV5-6,once,-,TRBJ2-7,CASSSWTGEQYF,TGTGCCAGCAGCTCATGGACGGGAGAGCAGTACTTC
TRBV5-4,-,-,TRBJ1-1,CASSHPLGSNEDTEAFF,TGTGCCAGCAGCCACCCCCTGGGTAGTAATGAGGACACTGAAGCTTTCTTT
TRBV27,-,-,TRBJ2-6,CASTVSSSGANVLTF,TGTGCCAGCACCGTGAGCTCCTCTGGGGCCAACGTCCTGACTTTC
TRBV30,few,TRBD1,TRBJ1-5,CAWSVQGNQPQHF,TGTGCCTGGAGTGTACAGGGGAATCAGCCCCAGCATTTT
TRBV5-1,-,TRBD2,TRBJ2-3,CASSLGAGDATDTQYF,TGCGCCAGCAGCTTGGGGGCGGGGGATGCCACAGATACGCAGTATTTT
TRBV11-2,-,-,TRBJ1-2,CASSLEGLQSLMGTDYGYTF,TGTGCCAGCAGCTTAGAAGGACTACAGAGCCTAATGGGAACTGACTATGGCTACACCTTC
TRBV25-1,once,TRBD1,TRBJ2-6,CASSEGTGRPGANVLTF,TGTGCCAGCAGTGAAGGGACAGGGCGTCCTGGGGCCAACGTCCTGACTTTC
TRBV7-9,-,TRBD2,TRBJ2-3,CASSPGLAGDTDTQYF,TGTGCCAGCAGCCCGGGACTAGCGGGAGACACAGATACGCAGTATTTT
TRBV7-6,-,TRBD2,TRBJ2-1,CASTPSGTSYNEQFF,TGTGCCAGCACCCCCAGCGGGACCTCCTACAATGAGCAGTTCTTC
TRBV10-3,-,-,TRBJ2-4,CAISESAGTGAKNIQYF,TGTGCCATCAGTGAGTCAGCCGGAACAGGAGCCAAAAACATTCAGTACTTC
TRBV4-2,-,-,TRBJ2-7,CASSQGEGGGEQYF,TGTGCCAGCAGCCAAGGGGAGGGAGGGGGCGAGCAGTACTTC
TRBV6-4,few,TRBD2,TRBJ2-3,CASSDSSGGADTQYF,TGTGCCAGCAGTGACTCGAGCGGGGGGGCAGATACGCAGTATTTT
TRBV25-1,-,-,TRBJ2-7,CASSGGLTSSYEQYF,TGTGCCAGCAGTGGCGGCCTGACCTCCTCCTACGAGCAGTACTTC
TRBV19,-,TRBD1,TRBJ2-7,CASSARDSSYEQYF,TGTGCCAGTAGTGCCCGGGACAGCTCCTACGAGCAGTACTTC
TRBV7-9,-,-,TRBJ1-6,CASSTDGGRDPRNSPLHF,TGTGCCAGCAGCACAGACGGGGGTCGAGATCCCCGCAATTCACCCCTCCACTTT
TRBV2,-,-,TRBJ1-2,CASQTEAADSYGYTF,TGTGCCAGCCAGACGGAGGCTGCTGATTCCTATGGCTACACCTTC